This passage covers 26 T cell receptor beta chains from one sample sequenced in a study of cytomegalovirus exposure and HLA in healthy donors. The PCR employed 60 Vbeta primers together with 13 Jbeta primers. Sequenced by immunoSEQ multiplex PCR; TCRdb stores in-frame clones only, minus some. The sample shows under 150,000 clones, about 73% of them seen only once. Sequencing was carried out using PBMCs. The receptors were gathered from a woman aged 40 to 50 in good health and CMV-seronegative.

The chain carries TRBV18 and TRBJ1-4; TRBD1 aligns across 8 bases. The length of the CDR3 is 17 residues. J gave up 3 bases and V 5 bases, and 11 bases lay outside the gene matches. CDR1 is KGHSH, CDR2 LQKENI, per germline. The CDR3, as DNA: TGTGCCAGCTCAGCGATCGGACAGGGCACGCCTAATGAAAAACTGTTTTTT. This translates into CASSAIGQGTPNEKLFF.

This chain connects TRBV5-1 to TRBJ2-7, with 8 nucleotides matching TRBD2. The J segment lost 1 base and the V segment lost 1 base, leaving 4 bases of the junction unmatched. CDR1 is SGHRS and CDR2 is YFSETQ in the germline V gene. The CDR3 sequence is 15 residues long. The CDR3 coding sequence is TGCGCCAGCAGCTTGTGGGCTAGCGGGTCCTACGAGCAGTACTTC. Amino acid sequence: CASSLWASGSYEQYF. Full variable domain (missing parts from reference TRBV5-1 and TRBJ2-7): KAGVTQTPRYLIKTRGQQVTLSCSPISGHRSVSWYQQTPGQGLQFLFEYFSETQRNKGNFPGRFSGRQFSNSRSEMNVSTLELGDSALYLCASSLWASGSYEQYFGPGTRLTVT.

The chain links TRBV7-2 to TRBJ1-2; D is unresolved. Trimming took off 1 base at V and 1 base at J, with 13 bases between the two ends. The CDR3 sequence is 16 residues long. Germline V gene data show CDR1 as SGHTA and CDR2 as FQGNSA. This chain's CDR3 is CASSLGAEYYNYGYTF. CDR3 in DNA: TGTGCCAGCAGCTTAGGTGCAGAATACTATAACTATGGCTACACCTTC. Full variable domain (rest looked up from reference TRBV7-2 and TRBJ1-2): GAGVSQSPSNKVTEKGKDVELRCDPISGHTALYWYRQSLGQGLEFLIYFQGNSAPDKSGLPSDRFSAERTGGSVSTLTIQRTQQEDSAVYLCASSLGAEYYNYGYTFGSGTRLTVV.

The V gene is TRBV19, the J gene TRBJ2-1; the D gene is possibly TRBD2 (5 bases). The germline V gene has CDR1 LNHDA and CDR2 SQIVND (reference sequence). The CDR3 runs 15 residues. With 4 bases removed from V and 6 bases from J, the gap between germline ends came to 16 bases. The CDR3 sequence: CASSKTTAGPNEQFF. CDR3 DNA sequence: TGTGCCAGTAGTAAAACAACCGCGGGCCCCAATGAGCAGTTCTTC. The full variable domain, with the rest looked up from reference TRBV19 and TRBJ2-1, is DGGITQSPKYLFRKEGQNVTLSCEQNLNHDAMYWYRQDPGQGLRLIYYSQIVNDFQKGDIAEGYSVSREKKESFPLTVTSAQKNPTAFYLCASSKTTAGPNEQFFGPGTRLTVL.

The chain uses TRBV27 and TRBJ2-7; 11 positions agree with TRBD2. V trimming: 4 bases; J trimming: 5 bases; junction bases outside the gene matches: 7. Germline-derived CDR1 and CDR2 are MNHEY and SMNVEV (reference sequence). This CDR3 spans 15 amino acids. CDR3 region: CASSSLAGERNEQYF. CDR3 nucleotides: TGTGCCAGCAGTTCACTAGCGGGAGAACGTAACGAGCAGTACTTC.

The chain is built from TRBV18 and TRBJ1-1; 7 bases align to TRBD1. Germline assignment: CDR1 KGHSH and CDR2 LQKENI. V dropped 5 bases and J dropped 2; count of bases not matched to a gene: 2. This CDR3 is built from 13 residues. The CDR3 loop is CASSGTANTEAFF. The CDR3 DNA is TGTGCCAGCTCAGGGACAGCTAACACTGAAGCTTTCTTT.

This clone was detected once. V usage is TRBV28 and J usage is TRBJ1-4; D not resolved. V gave up 1 base and J gave up 0 bases, with 6 bases separating them. Germline assignment: CDR1 MDHEN and CDR2 SYDVKM. This CDR3 comprises 15 residues. CDR3 amino acids: CASSLLEATNEKLFF. CDR3 coding DNA: TGTGCCAGCAGTTTATTAGAGGCAACTAATGAAAAACTGTTTTTT.

This clone came up a few times. V gene TRBV19 combines with J gene TRBJ2-1; 8 bases are shared with TRBD2. Germline V gives CDR1 LNHDA, CDR2 SQIVND (reference sequence). The CDR3 totals 19 residues. The V segment lost 9 bases and the J segment 1 base; nucleotides outside the gene matches: 20. For the CDR3, the DNA is TGTGCCAGCCGCAAAGGAGTAGCGGGATCGATTCAATCCTACAATGAGCAGTTCTTC. It translates to CASRKGVAGSIQSYNEQFF.

The chain recombines TRBV25-1 with TRBJ2-5, with 11 bases that match TRBD2. The CDR3 length is 15 residues. V shed 3 bases, J shed 9 bases, and the junction held 9 bases outside the gene matches. Germline CDR1 reads MGHDK; CDR2 reads SYGVNS. Here the CDR3 DNA reads TGTGCCAGCAGTGAGGTAGCGGGAGGGCGCGGGTCCCAGTACTTC. This encodes CASSEVAGGRGSQYF.

This clone has more than one count but fewer than ten. V is TRBV11-2 and J is TRBJ2-1; D may be TRBD1 (5 bases). With 5 bases removed from V and 10 bases from J, the gap between germline ends came to 27 bases. This CDR3 contains 17 residues. Germline assignment: CDR1 SGHAT and CDR2 FQNNGV. CDR3 sequence: CASSRLGPGLGRREQFF. For the CDR3, the DNA is TGTGCCAGCAGCCGCTTGGGGCCAGGGCTAGGGCGCAGGGAGCAGTTCTTC.

The chain carries TRBV19 and TRBJ2-1, with D perhaps matching TRBD2 (6 bases). With 0 bases removed from V and 4 bases from J, the gap between germline ends came to 13 bases. The CDR3 sequence is 16 residues long. Germline V gene sequence: CDR1 LNHDA, CDR2 SQIVND (reference sequence). The CDR3 DNA follows: TGTGCCAGTAGTATAGATATTGGCGGGATGTACAATGAGCAGTTCTTC. Residues: CASSIDIGGMYNEQFF. Full variable domain (rest looked up from reference TRBV19 and TRBJ2-1): DGGITQSPKYLFRKEGQNVTLSCEQNLNHDAMYWYRQDPGQGLRLIYYSQIVNDFQKGDIAEGYSVSREKKESFPLTVTSAQKNPTAFYLCASSIDIGGMYNEQFFGPGTRLTVL.

The chain uses TRBV6-4 and TRBJ2-3, with 7 bases that match TRBD1. Germline V CDR1 and CDR2: MRHNA, SNTAGT. Trimming cost V 6 bases and J 1 base; bases outside gene matches: 4. This CDR3 spans 14 amino acids. This chain's CDR3 is CASRAGTGTDTQYF. The CDR3 bases are TGTGCCAGCAGGGCCGGGACAGGCACAGATACGCAGTATTTT.

V usage is TRBV18 and J usage is TRBJ1-5; D is unclear. The CDR3 has 15 amino acids. V was clipped by 1 base and J by 0 bases, with 7 bases between them. Germline V gives CDR1 KGHSH, CDR2 LQKENI. This chain's CDR3 is CASSPRQVSNQPQHF. The CDR3 DNA reads as TGTGCCAGCTCACCACGGCAGGTTAGCAATCAGCCCCAGCATTTT.

The chain employs TRBV27 and TRBJ1-2; 8 bases map to TRBD1. V shed 8 bases and J 2 bases; nucleotides not matched to a gene: 4. This CDR3 has 13 amino acids. Germline V CDR1 and CDR2: MNHEY, SMNVEV (reference sequence). The CDR3 reads CASGRTGNYGYTF. CDR3 nucleotide sequence: TGTGCCAGCGGGCGGACAGGGAACTATGGCTACACCTTC.

The CDR3 protein is CASSSQTGLGNQPQHF. The DNA for the CDR3 is TGTGCCAGCAGCTCACAGACAGGGCTTGGCAATCAGCCCCAGCATTTT. The genes are TRBV7-2 and TRBJ1-5, with 7 bases identical to TRBD1. This CDR3 contains 16 residues. Germline V gene lookup returns CDR1 SGHTA and CDR2 FQGNSA. Trimming cost V 4 bases and J 2 bases; bases outside gene matches: 8.

This chain joins TRBV4-2 and TRBJ2-3, with TRBD2 matching 8 bases. Trimming cost V 1 base and J 0 bases; bases outside gene matches: 3. Per germline, CDR1 LGHNA and CDR2 YNFKEQ. This CDR3 is built from 16 residues. CDR3 amino acids: CASSQGASGSTDTQYF. The CDR3 nucleotides are TGTGCCAGCAGCCAAGGGGCTAGCGGGAGCACAGATACGCAGTATTTT.

The table lists this clone with a count of one. V gene TRBV28 combines with J gene TRBJ2-2, with no clear D. CDR1 MDHEN and CDR2 SYDVKM come from the germline V gene. Trimming took 4 bases from V and 4 from J, leaving 10 bases between them. This CDR3 spans 14 amino acids. The CDR3 loop reads CASSSDIITGELFF. The CDR3 bases are TGTGCCAGCAGTTCTGACATTATCACCGGGGAGCTGTTTTTT.

The count of this clone is one. The chain couples TRBV28 to TRBJ1-5, with D possibly TRBD1 on 5 matching bases. The CDR3 is made up of 15 amino acids. The V gene lost 7 bases and the J gene lost 2 bases, with 15 bases spanning the gap. Germline values: CDR1 MDHEN, CDR2 SYDVKM. The CDR3 nucleotides are TGTGCCAGCAATTGGGGGGGGGAAGGCAATCAGCCCCAGCATTTT. Its protein is CASNWGGEGNQPQHF.

The chain employs TRBV27 and TRBJ2-1; 13 positions match TRBD2. This CDR3 spans 15 amino acids. Germline lookup yields CDR1 MNHEY and CDR2 SMNVEV (reference sequence). V was pared by 8 bases and J by 10 bases, with 11 bases of the junction left unmatched. Here the CDR3 reads CASGWTSGSLGEQFF. As DNA, the CDR3 is TGTGCCAGCGGCTGGACTAGCGGGAGTCTGGGCGAGCAGTTCTTC.

A few counts support this clone. The rearrangement joins TRBV5-8 to TRBJ2-1, with D uncertain. Germline assignment: CDR1 SGHTS and CDR2 YDEGEE. The V and J ends lost 2 bases and 7 bases respectively, with 7 bases between them. This CDR3 spans 12 amino acids. The CDR3 protein is CASSFQVNEQFF. CDR3 DNA: TGTGCCAGCAGCTTTCAGGTGAATGAGCAGTTCTTC. Looking up the rest from reference TRBV5-8 and TRBJ2-1 gives the full variable domain: EAGVTQSPTHLIKTRGQQATLRCSPISGHTSVYWYQQALGLGLQFLLWYDEGEERNRGNFPPRFSGRQFPNYSSELNVNALELEDSALYLCASSFQVNEQFFGPGTRLTVL.

The rearrangement links TRBV2 to TRBJ2-7, with TRBD2 identical over 9 bases. CDR1 SNHLY and CDR2 FYNNEI come from the germline V gene. V dropped 0 bases and J dropped 6; count of bases not matched to a gene: 6. The CDR3 consists of 15 residues. The CDR3 nucleotides are TGTGCCAGCAGTGAAGCACCTAGCGGGATAGGCGAGCAGTACTTC. Protein sequence: CASSEAPSGIGEQYF. Full variable domain (remainder filled in from reference TRBV2 and TRBJ2-7): EPEVTQTPSHQVTQMGQEVILRCVPISNHLYFYWYRQILGQKVEFLVSFYNNEISEKSEIFDDQFSVERPDGSNFTLKIRSTKLEDSAMYFCASSEAPSGIGEQYFGPGTRLTVT.

This clone has just one count. The V and J genes are TRBV4-2 and TRBJ1-5, with unresolved D. Germline V CDR1 and CDR2: LGHNA, YNFKEQ. This CDR3 has 16 residues. Trimming pared 1 base from V and 1 base from J, leaving 11 bases between. The CDR3 bases are TGTGCCAGCAGCCAAGGAGGGAGGAGAAGCAATCAGCCCCAGCATTTT. It is translated as CASSQGGRRSNQPQHF.

This clone has a handful of counts. The chain is built from TRBV7-6 and TRBJ2-1; 12 bases are shared with TRBD2. V shed 2 bases and J 10 bases; nucleotides not matched to a gene: 0. The CDR3 is made up of 13 amino acids. The germline CDR1 and CDR2 sequences are SGHVS and FNYEAQ. The CDR3 spells CASSLTSGREQFF. The CDR3 coding sequence is TGTGCCAGCAGCTTAACTAGCGGGAGGGAGCAGTTCTTC.

V gene TRBV19 combines with J gene TRBJ1-4; tentatively, D is TRBD1 (5 bases). Germline values: CDR1 LNHDA, CDR2 SQIVND (reference sequence). Deletions cut 4 bases from V and 4 bases from J, with 13 bases between. This CDR3 comprises 15 residues. CDR3 residues: CASSNGGTNNEKLFF. CDR3 bases: TGTGCCAGTAGTAACGGAGGGACTAATAATGAAAAACTGTTTTTT.

In its sample, this clone was seen once. The J gene is TRBJ1-4, the V gene TRBV7-9; 8 nucleotides align to TRBD1. The junction had 0 bases not matched to a gene; V was cut back by 3 bases and J by 6 bases. This CDR3 contains 13 residues. In germline, CDR1 is SEHNR, CDR2 FQNEAQ (reference sequence). The CDR3 nucleotides are TGTGCCAGCAGCTTGACAGGGGATGAAAAACTGTTTTTT. Translation gives CASSLTGDEKLFF.

This chain joins TRBV5-8 and TRBJ1-4; D is perhaps TRBD1 (6 bases). The germline V gene encodes CDR1 SGHTS and CDR2 YDEGEE. V was pared by 3 bases and J by 0 bases, with 15 bases between. The CDR3 length is 17 residues. The CDR3 here is CASSSGQTSATNEKLFF. CDR3 in DNA: TGTGCCAGCAGCTCCGGACAGACTTCCGCAACTAATGAAAAACTGTTTTTT. Full variable domain (rest looked up from reference TRBV5-8 and TRBJ1-4): EAGVTQSPTHLIKTRGQQATLRCSPISGHTSVYWYQQALGLGLQFLLWYDEGEERNRGNFPPRFSGRQFPNYSSELNVNALELEDSALYLCASSSGQTSATNEKLFFGSGTQLSVL.